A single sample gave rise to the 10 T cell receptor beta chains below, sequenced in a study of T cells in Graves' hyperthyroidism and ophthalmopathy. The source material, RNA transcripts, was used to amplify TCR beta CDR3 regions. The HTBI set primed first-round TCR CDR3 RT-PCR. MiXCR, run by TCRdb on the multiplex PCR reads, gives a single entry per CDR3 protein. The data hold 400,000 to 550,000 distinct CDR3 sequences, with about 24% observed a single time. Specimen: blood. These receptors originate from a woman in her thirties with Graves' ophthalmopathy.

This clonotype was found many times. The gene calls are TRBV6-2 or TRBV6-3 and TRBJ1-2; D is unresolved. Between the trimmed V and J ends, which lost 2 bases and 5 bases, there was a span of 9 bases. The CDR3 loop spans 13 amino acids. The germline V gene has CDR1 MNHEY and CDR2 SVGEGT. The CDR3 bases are TGTGCCAGCAGTTACGCCGACGGGTATGGCTACACCTTC. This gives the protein CASSYADGYGYTF.

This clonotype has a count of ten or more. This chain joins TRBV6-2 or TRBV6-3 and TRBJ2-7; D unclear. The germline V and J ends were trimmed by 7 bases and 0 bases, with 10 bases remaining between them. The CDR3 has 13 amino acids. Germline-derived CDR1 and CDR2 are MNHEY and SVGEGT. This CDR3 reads CASISAASYEQYF. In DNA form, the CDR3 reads TGTGCCAGCATTTCGGCGGCCTCCTACGAGCAGTACTTC.

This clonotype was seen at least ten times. The CDR3 DNA sequence: TGTGCCAGCAGCGTAGGGACCCCAAATCAGCCCCAGCATTTT. Encoded protein: CASSVGTPNQPQHF. The V call is TRBV9, the J call TRBJ1-5, with D hard to call. Germline CDR1 reads SGDLS; CDR2 reads YYNGEE. The CDR3 covers 14 residues. The ends were cut back, 0 bases at V and 4 bases at J, with 8 bases in the middle.

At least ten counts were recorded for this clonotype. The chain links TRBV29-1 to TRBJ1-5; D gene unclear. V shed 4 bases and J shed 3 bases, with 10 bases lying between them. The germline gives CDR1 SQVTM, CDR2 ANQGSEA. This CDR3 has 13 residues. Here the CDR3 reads CSVVIRHNQPQHF. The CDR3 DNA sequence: TGCAGCGTTGTAATCCGGCACAATCAGCCCCAGCATTTT.

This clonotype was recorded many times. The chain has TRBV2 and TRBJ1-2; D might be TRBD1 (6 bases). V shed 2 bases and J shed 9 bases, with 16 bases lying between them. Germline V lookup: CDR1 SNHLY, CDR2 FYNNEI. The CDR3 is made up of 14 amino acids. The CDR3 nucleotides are TGTGCCAGCAGTGAATCCGTACAGGGAGGAAGCTACACCTTC. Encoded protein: CASSESVQGGSYTF.

The CDR3 DNA is TGCAGTGCTACTCCAACGCGGGGTCAGCCCCAGCATTTT. Amino acid sequence: CSATPTRGQPQHF. The chain has TRBV20-1 and TRBJ1-5; D gene uncertain. CDR3 length: 13 residues. Between the trimmed V and J ends, which lost 4 bases and 6 bases, there was a span of 13 bases. Per germline, CDR1 DFQATT and CDR2 SNEGSKA (reference sequence).

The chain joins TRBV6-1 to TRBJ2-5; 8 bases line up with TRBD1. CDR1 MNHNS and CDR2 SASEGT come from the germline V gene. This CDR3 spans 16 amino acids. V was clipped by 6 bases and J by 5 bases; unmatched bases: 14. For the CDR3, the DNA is TGTGCCAGCAGGAGACAGGGGACCCCCGCGGGGGAGACCCAGTACTTC. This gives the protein CASRRQGTPAGETQYF.

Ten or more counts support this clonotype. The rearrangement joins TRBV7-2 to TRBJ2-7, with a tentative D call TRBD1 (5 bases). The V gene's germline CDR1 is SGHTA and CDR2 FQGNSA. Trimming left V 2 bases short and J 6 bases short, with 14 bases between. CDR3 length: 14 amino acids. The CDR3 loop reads CASSLTRVQREQYF. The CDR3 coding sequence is TGTGCCAGCAGCTTAACCAGGGTACAACGCGAGCAGTACTTC.

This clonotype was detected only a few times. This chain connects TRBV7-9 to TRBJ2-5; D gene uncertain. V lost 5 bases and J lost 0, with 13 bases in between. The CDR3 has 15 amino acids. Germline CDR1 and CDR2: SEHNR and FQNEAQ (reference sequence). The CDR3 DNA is TGTGCCAGCAGCCGTAGCCGGGTGTACCAAGAGACCCAGTACTTC. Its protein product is CASSRSRVYQETQYF.

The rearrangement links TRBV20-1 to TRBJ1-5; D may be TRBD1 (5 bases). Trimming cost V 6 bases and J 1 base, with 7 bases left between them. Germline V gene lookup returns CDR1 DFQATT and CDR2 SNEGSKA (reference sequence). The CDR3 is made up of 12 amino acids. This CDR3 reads CSAGLSNQPQHF. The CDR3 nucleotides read TGCAGTGCGGGGCTAAGCAATCAGCCCCAGCATTTT.